Below, 21 T cell receptor beta chains from the same sample are listed, as sequenced in a study of blood T cell repertoires in COVID-19. The data were produced by immunoSEQ multiplex PCR, yet TCRdb's version contains in-frame clones alone and is incomplete. This sample carries 200,000 to 250,000 clones, 65% to 85% of them seen once, and the ten largest clones take 6.8%. The sequencing sample was made of PBMCs or T cells enriched from blood (not recorded which). These receptors originate from a woman between 40 and 55 years old who had recovered from COVID-19.

The chain recombines TRBV9 with TRBJ2-7; TRBD1 matches 7 bases. The CDR3 sequence is 14 residues long. The germline V gene has CDR1 SGDLS and CDR2 YYNGEE. The J segment lost 2 bases and the V segment lost 4 bases, leaving 6 bases of the junction unmatched. CDR3 protein: CASSPRQGPYEQYF. For the CDR3, the DNA is TGTGCCAGCAGCCCGCGACAGGGCCCCTACGAGCAGTACTTC. The full variable domain, with the rest looked up from reference TRBV9 and TRBJ2-7, is DSGVTQTPKHLITATGQRVTLRCSPRSGDLSVYWYQQSLDQGLQFLIQYYNGEERAKGNILERFSAQQFPDLHSELNLSSLELGDSALYFCASSPRQGPYEQYFGPGTRLTVT.

The CDR3 region is CASRRQGSYGYTF. CDR3 nucleotide sequence: TGCGCCAGCAGGCGACAGGGGAGCTATGGCTACACCTTC. The chain links TRBV4-1 to TRBJ1-2; TRBD1 matches 8 bases. The CDR3 extends over 13 amino acids. CDR1 is MGHRA, CDR2 YSYEKL, per germline. Trimming cost V 6 bases and J 4 bases; bases outside gene matches: 4.

The DNA of the CDR3 is TGTGCCAGCCGAAGGGATGGAGACAGTACCTACGAGCAGTACGTC. Protein: CASRRDGDSTYEQYV. V usage is TRBV6-5 and J usage is TRBJ2-7; tentative D call: TRBD1 (5 bases). The germline V gene encodes CDR1 MNHEY and CDR2 SVGAGI. The CDR3 runs 15 residues. V was shortened by 8 bases and J by 2 bases, with 19 bases between the two germline ends.

The rearrangement uses TRBV12-3 or TRBV12-4 and TRBJ1-5; the D gene is possibly TRBD1 (6 bases). V was pared by 5 bases and J by 9 bases, with 11 bases between. The CDR3 is 12 residues long. In nucleotides, the CDR3 is TGTGCCAGCAGTAAACAGGGATGGCCCCAGCATTTT. Its translation is CASSKQGWPQHF.

V and J are TRBV24-1 and TRBJ2-2, with D possibly being TRBD2 (5 bases). The CDR3 totals 16 residues. CDR1 is KGHDR and CDR2 is SFDVKD in the germline V gene. Trimming removed 3 bases from V and 5 bases from J, with 15 bases in between. CDR3 bases: TGTGCCACCAGTGATCCCGGGAAGGGTGGAACCGGGGAGCTGTTTTTT. The encoded protein is CATSDPGKGGTGELFF.

The table lists this clone with a count of one. The chain combines TRBV13 with TRBJ1-3; the match to TRBD1 covers 8 bases. Germline lookup yields CDR1 PRHDT and CDR2 FYEKMQ (reference sequence). Trimming cost V 2 bases and J 3 bases; bases outside gene matches: 12. This CDR3 comprises 18 residues. DNA of the CDR3: TGTGCCAGCAGCTTAACCCTCGGACAGGGACGAAATGGAAACACCATATATTTT. Its translation: CASSLTLGQGRNGNTIYF.

CDR3 sequence reads: CASSRTGTLPWGHF. Written as DNA, the CDR3 is TGTGCCAGCAGTCGAACCGGGACACTGCCCTGGGGGCATTTT. The chain uses TRBV28 and TRBJ1-5; maybe TRBD1 (6 bases). Germline CDR1 reads MDHEN; CDR2 reads SYDVKM. V lost 5 bases and J 15 bases, leaving 23 bases between the germline ends. The CDR3 is 14 amino acids.

The chain has TRBV13 and TRBJ1-5; no firm D call. V lost 4 bases to trimming and J lost 4 bases, with 14 bases between them. The CDR3 length is 15 residues. Germline V gene lookup returns CDR1 PRHDT and CDR2 FYEKMQ (reference sequence). DNA of the CDR3: TGTGCCAGCAGCTCCTTATACAGATCGAATCAGCCCCAGCATTTT. Amino acids: CASSSLYRSNQPQHF.

This CDR3 is CASSLRGSSGNTIYF. In nucleotides, the CDR3 is TGTGCCAGCAGTTTGCGGGGTTCCTCTGGAAACACCATATATTTT. The chain is built from TRBV28 and TRBJ1-3; no clear D gene. The CDR3 sequence is 15 residues long. Germline assignment: CDR1 MDHEN and CDR2 SYDVKM. Trimming took 3 bases from V and 0 from J, leaving 9 bases between them.

The rearrangement joins TRBV24-1 to TRBJ1-1, with D uncertain. The CDR3 runs 13 residues. The germline CDR1 and CDR2 sequences are KGHDR and SFDVKD. V lost 5 bases to trimming and J lost 5 bases, with 11 bases between them. CDR3 sequence (DNA): TGTGCCACCAGTGGAAGAGGGCAGACTGAAGCTTTCTTT. As protein: CATSGRGQTEAFF.

The chain couples TRBV18 to TRBJ2-1, with 10 positions matching TRBD2. The J segment lost 7 bases and the V segment lost 4 bases, leaving 13 bases of the junction unmatched. Germline V gene data show CDR1 as KGHSH and CDR2 as LQKENI. CDR3 length equals 17 residues. The CDR3 reads CASSLIPLAGVVNEQFF. The CDR3 DNA reads as TGTGCCAGCTCACTTATCCCTCTAGCGGGAGTAGTGAATGAGCAGTTCTTC.

This sequence joins TRBV27 and TRBJ2-6, with D possibly being TRBD2 (6 bases). Germline V gene lookup returns CDR1 MNHEY and CDR2 SMNVEV (reference sequence). The CDR3 runs 16 residues. V was shortened by 6 bases and J by 0 bases, with 12 bases between the two germline ends. The CDR3, as DNA: TGTGCCAGCAGATATCTGGAGGGCTCTGGGGCCAACGTCCTGACTTTC. This codes for CASRYLEGSGANVLTF.

The chain has TRBV6-5 and TRBJ2-2, with D unresolved. The CDR3 totals 15 residues. The germline V and J ends were trimmed by 6 bases and 2 bases, with 13 bases remaining between them. The germline CDR1 and CDR2 sequences are MNHEY and SVGAGI. CDR3 in amino acids: CASSLEGVNTGELFF. The CDR3 bases are TGTGCCAGCAGCCTGGAAGGAGTTAACACCGGGGAGCTGTTTTTT.

The chain uses TRBV6-1 and TRBJ1-3; 9 bases are shared with TRBD1. With 2 bases clipped from V and 2 bases from J, the junction kept 1 base outside the gene matches. CDR1 MNHNS and CDR2 SASEGT come from the germline V gene. This CDR3 is 15 amino acids long. CDR3 coding DNA: TGTGCCAGCAGTGAATGGACAGGGGCTGGAAACACCATATATTTT. Amino acid sequence: CASSEWTGAGNTIYF.

This chain joins TRBV29-1 and TRBJ2-1; 8 bases map to TRBD2. V was clipped by 6 bases and J by 7 bases; unmatched bases: 8. There are 13 residues in the CDR3. Per the germline V gene, CDR1 is SQVTM and CDR2 is ANQGSEA. CDR3 protein: CSVDQRGWNEQFF. CDR3 DNA sequence: TGCAGCGTAGATCAGCGGGGGTGGAATGAGCAGTTCTTC.

The CDR3 loop is CASSLTGYEQYF. CDR3 nucleotides: TGTGCCAGCAGTTTAACAGGATACGAGCAGTACTTC. J is TRBJ2-7 and V is TRBV28, with D possibly matching TRBD1 (5 bases). V was trimmed by 2 bases and J by 4 bases, leaving 6 bases between them. Germline CDR1 is MDHEN and CDR2 is SYDVKM. CDR3 length equals 12 residues. Full variable domain (remainder filled in from reference TRBV28 and TRBJ2-7): DVKVTQSSRYLVKRTGEKVFLECVQDMDHENMFWYRQDPGLGLRLIYFSYDVKMKEKGDIPEGYSVSREKKERFSLILESASTNQTSMYLCASSLTGYEQYFGPGTRLTVT.

The chain carries TRBV7-2 and TRBJ1-2; 8 bases map to TRBD1. CDR1 and CDR2 from the germline V gene are SGHTA and FQGNSA. This CDR3 region has 13 residues. V gave up 5 bases and J gave up 4 bases; unmatched junction bases: 3. The CDR3 DNA is TGTGCCAGCAGCAAGGACAGGGCCTATGGCTACACCTTC. It specifies CASSKDRAYGYTF.

The chain joins TRBV15 to TRBJ2-7, with TRBD1 matching 7 bases. The length of the CDR3 is 11 residues. Germline-derived CDR1 and CDR2 are LNHNV and YYDKDF (reference sequence). Trimming at V came to 4 bases and at J to 10 bases, leaving 4 bases not matched to a gene. CDR3 protein: CATSNRGPQYF. The DNA of the CDR3 is TGTGCCACCAGCAACAGGGGACCCCAGTACTTC.

This clone is a singleton in its sample. J is TRBJ2-1 and V is TRBV11-3, with 8 positions matching TRBD1. This CDR3 is built from 15 residues. Germline V CDR1 and CDR2: SGHNT, YENEEA. Unmatched junction bases numbered 5, after V lost 5 bases and J lost 2 bases. The DNA of the CDR3 is TGTGCCAGCAGCCTACGACAGGGGACCTACAATGAGCAGTTCTTC. This codes for CASSLRQGTYNEQFF. The full variable domain, with the rest looked up from reference TRBV11-3 and TRBJ2-1, is EAGVVQSPRYKIIEKKQPVAFWCNPISGHNTLYWYLQNLGQGPELLIRYENEEAVDDSQLPKDRFSAERLKGVDSTLKIQPAELGDSAVYLCASSLRQGTYNEQFFGPGTRLTVL.

The chain uses TRBV5-8 and TRBJ1-2; D not certain. Germline CDR1 reads SGHTS; CDR2 reads YDEGEE. CDR3 length equals 14 residues. Trimming stripped 0 bases from V and 14 bases from J, with 20 bases between. The chain's CDR3 is CASSLVGSLPQKTF. As DNA, the CDR3 is TGTGCCAGCAGCTTGGTTGGGAGTCTCCCCCAAAAAACCTTC.

This clone was recorded a few times. The chain employs TRBV3-1 (or the pseudogene TRBV3-2) and TRBJ1-4, with D possibly matching TRBD1 (5 bases). The CDR3 sequence is 15 residues long. V shed 3 bases and J shed 4 bases, with 12 bases lying between them. The V gene's germline CDR1 is LGHDT and CDR2 YNNKEL (reference sequence). The CDR3 DNA sequence: TGTGCCAGCAGCCAGAGACAGACATATAATGAAAAACTGTTTTTT. Its protein is CASSQRQTYNEKLFF.